This TCR beta chain was sequenced for a study of blood T cells in healthy people across ages. Study at large: Template switching caught about one barcoded beta molecule for each two T cells. The study, taken as a whole, reports: PBMCs left unsorted prevented a conclusive naive versus antigen-experienced comparison.

The CDR3 loop spans 13 amino acids. Per germline, CDR1 DFQATT and CDR2 SNEGSKA (reference sequence). Of note for this clonotype: Its antigen remains unidentified.

Primers used in a second PCR of roughly 6 to 11 cycles were a sample-barcoded 5' primer and a J-beta primer mix. From the 5' RACE reads, TCRdb called clonotypes with MiXCR, one entry per CDR3 protein. The top ten clones hold around a fifth of a sample with about a million distinct CDR3 sequences, just over 50% of them seen once. Approximately 9.4 milliliters was the volume of peripheral blood drawn from each donor. At least 5.5 micrograms of total RNA were extracted per sample. The sequence derives from a woman aged 55-69 years in good health. The chain links TRBV20-1 to TRBJ2-1; 8 positions agree with TRBD2. The J call may be in error: the DNA end matches TRBJ2-7 better. The material sequenced was blood. CDR3 protein: CSGPGLVANEQYF. In DNA, the CDR3 is TGCAGTGGTCCGGGACTAGTTGCTAATGAGCAGTACTTC.